This TCR beta chain was sequenced for a study of shared clonotypes between healthy human individuals (dated by TCRdb to 2018 to 2021). Some background on the complete study: Two women and a few men aged 18 to 49 years were included in the cohort. Blood TCR repertoires of about 5 healthy adults were deeply sequenced to estimate repertoire size and the extent of clonotype sharing between individuals. To increase sequencing depth and limit assay-specific biases, TCR repertoire library preparation and sequencing were carried out by different laboratories using diverse techniques. Each donor's leukapheresis produced roughly between about 0.8 and 8.9 billion PBMCs.

General study outcomes and caveats: Based on pairwise subsampling, the degree of clonotype sharing among donors was expected to be affected by sequencing depth. Sampling was restricted to blood, and TCR repertoires in tissues likely differ from the TCR repertoires found in blood. Because the study included a small number of donors, the genetic and exposure-history diversity represented was limited.

TCR CDR3 regions were amplified from genomic DNA by multiplex PCR using the deep immunoSEQ assay. For each cell subset, the extracted genomic DNA was distributed evenly across all wells of several immunoSEQ 96-well plates, and each plate served as one replicate. For unsorted PBMC, about 270 ng of genomic DNA, equivalent to approximately 28,000 T cell genomes, went into each replicate PCR. Ten immunoSEQ deep assay plates were used to sequence unsorted PBMC genomic DNA. Purified libraries were quantified with a Qubit 3.0 fluorometer, sized on a Bioanalyzer 2100, and re-quantified with the KAPA Library Quantification kit. A separate single-read 150-cycle Illumina NextSeq 550 flow cell was used to sequence each immunoSEQ 96-well plate. The authors' analysis ran thus. Because the immunoSEQ output included only junctional sequences and no quality scores, the filtering could not be the same as the filtering used for full-length reads. To assign V/J genes and CDR3, sequences were annotated using PyIR, a Python wrapper for IgBLAST v1.9, with IMGT germline references. Any read was removed if the V/J assignment was weak (E-value above 1e-6), the CDR3 was missing, or the read contained stop codons, out-of-frame junctions, or ambiguous translated residues. V3J clonotypes were defined by identical inferred V gene, J gene, and CDR3 amino acid sequence. Percentage overlap between repertoires was calculated by dividing the number of shared unique clonotypes by the size of the smaller repertoire. RTK rarefaction, the Chao1 estimator, and Recon v2.1 estimates of unobserved clonotypes were used to assess repertoire richness. Drawn from immuneACCESS, this table holds only the in-frame rearrangements with V and J called that TCRdb kept. Clones are partly lost; checked studies trace under half to an unresolved V gene and leave the rest unexplained. The D gene and trimming were derived from the DNA, and the V and J assignments and clone size from that table. This sample gives 470,000 or so clones in total; approximately 81% of them show up just once. Roughly 13% of the sample is taken by the ten largest.

Healthy HIV-negative adults with no recently reported acute infections or vaccinations were included as donors. Only Caucasian adults living in Nashville, Tennessee, USA were represented among the donors. For unsorted samples, about 90 million PBMCs were counted, and genomic DNA was extracted using the QIAamp DNA Blood Mini kit. After blood collection by leukapheresis, PBMCs were isolated using Ficoll-Histopaque density gradient centrifugation and then cryopreserved in the vapor phase of liquid nitrogen. Trimming costs V 2 bases and J 4 bases, and their ends lie 12 bases apart. CDR1 and CDR2 (SGHTA, FQGTGA) derive from the germline V gene. Taken from cysteine to phenylalanine, the CDR3 has 14 residues. Only the CDR3 part of the read is kept: 42 bases, read in frame from the first base. For this clone: Which antigen it targets is not known. Per-base quality was not reported, and no clone a single base away is much larger than it.

What was sequenced was PBMCs. The clonotype comes from a woman aged 35 to 49 in good health. Some clones in this sample may be carry-over from other donors' samples. The V and J segments used are TRBV7-3 and TRBJ2-7; a weak D assignment points to TRBD2 (5 bases agree). The CDR3 has the sequence CASSLSGGGYEQYF. The nucleotides are TGTGCCAGCAGCTTATCGGGCGGAGGTTACGAGCAGTACTTC. The reference TRBV7-3 and TRBJ2-7 proteins fill in what lies around the CDR3, so the full variable domain reads GAGVSQTPSNKVTEKGKYVELRCDPISGHTALYWYRQSLGQGPEFLIYFQGTGAADDSGLPNDRFFAVRPEGSVSTLKIQRTERGDSAVYLCASSLSGGGYEQYFGPGTRLTVT.